This T cell receptor beta chain is drawn from a study of control samples from healthy donors and cancer patients. Method: immunoSEQ multiplex PCR; TCRdb's copy keeps in-frame clones and lacks some. The sample has 75,000 to 95,000 clones; approximately 95% are singletons. V gave up 8 bases and J gave up 5 bases; unmatched junction bases: 9. Germline V gives CDR1 SNHLY, CDR2 FYNNEI. The CDR3 length is 14 residues. The chain links TRBV2 to TRBJ2-5; TRBD2 aligns across 9 bases. The material sequenced was blood. The sequence derives from a woman aged 25 to 39 in good health. CDR3 protein: CASRDSGGGETQYF. In nucleotides, the CDR3 is TGTGCCAGCCGGGATAGCGGGGGTGGGGAGACCCAGTACTTC.